The 18 T cell receptor beta chains presented below share a single source sample, sequenced in a study of T cells in Graves' hyperthyroidism and ophthalmopathy. TCR beta CDR3 regions were amplified from RNA transcripts. HTBI primers drove first-round RT-PCR of the TCR CDR3. TCRdb independently ran MiXCR on the multiplex PCR reads; one entry per CDR3 protein. The repertoire includes 27,000 or so distinct CDR3 sequences, under 55% of them detected once, and around a tenth sits in the top ten. The specimen was blood. These receptors originate from a woman in her thirties with Graves' hyperthyroidism.

This clonotype showed up many times. The V and J genes are TRBV6-5 and TRBJ2-1; 11 bases line up with TRBD2. The CDR3 has 15 residues. The ends lost 4 bases at V and 9 bases at J; junction bases unmatched: 8. Germline CDR1 and CDR2: MNHEY and SVGAGI. CDR3 loop: CASSSASGRPGEQFF. The CDR3 DNA reads TGTGCCAGCAGTTCGGCTAGCGGGAGGCCGGGTGAGCAGTTCTTC.

This clonotype showed up many times. The chain joins TRBV5-6 to TRBJ2-5; either TRBD1 or TRBD2 may supply D (5 bases each). Germline V gene sequence: CDR1 SGHDT, CDR2 YYEEEE. Trimming cost V 3 bases and J 0 bases, with 15 bases left between them. The CDR3 is made up of 16 amino acids. The CDR3 spells CASSYRDPAYQETQYF. DNA of the CDR3: TGTGCCAGCAGCTACCGGGACCCGGCGTACCAAGAGACCCAGTACTTC.

The chain carries TRBV4-1 and TRBJ2-7, with D hard to call. The germline V and J ends were trimmed by 0 bases and 6 bases, with 9 bases remaining between them. In germline, CDR1 is MGHRA, CDR2 YSYEKL. The CDR3 is 13 residues long. CDR3 sequence (DNA): TGCGCCAGCAGCCAAGATGTAGCTGGCGAGCAGTACTTC. It specifies CASSQDVAGEQYF.

The CDR3 here is CASSIDGYTF. DNA for the CDR3: TGTGCCAGTAGTATAGATGGCTACACCTTC. The chain combines TRBV19 with TRBJ1-2; D uncertain. This CDR3 has 10 residues. V was clipped by 0 bases and J by 7 bases, with 0 bases between them. Germline assignment: CDR1 LNHDA and CDR2 SQIVND (reference sequence).

This clonotype qualifies as medium-sized. The V and J genes are TRBV15 and TRBJ1-5, with no clear D. Trimming shortened V by 0 bases and J by 7 bases, and 13 bases separated the two germline ends. Germline V gene sequence: CDR1 LNHNV, CDR2 YYDKDF (reference sequence). CDR3 size: 15 residues. For the CDR3, the DNA is TGTGCCACCAGCAGAGACAGGCCCCCGTGGCAGCCCCAGCATTTT. Translating gives CATSRDRPPWQPQHF.

This clonotype was seen repeatedly, ten times or more. This chain uses TRBV28 with TRBJ1-1; weak D call: TRBD1 (6 bases). The CDR3 has 16 residues. In germline, CDR1 is MDHEN, CDR2 SYDVKM. The ends were cut back, 3 bases at V and 7 bases at J, with 21 bases in the middle. CDR3 coding DNA: TGTGCCAGCAGTTTTGGACACAGGGTTTGGGCCGGTGAAGCTTTCTTT. Translating gives CASSFGHRVWAGEAFF. The full variable domain, with the rest looked up from reference TRBV28 and TRBJ1-1, is DVKVTQSSRYLVKRTGEKVFLECVQDMDHENMFWYRQDPGLGLRLIYFSYDVKMKEKGDIPEGYSVSREKKERFSLILESASTNQTSMYLCASSFGHRVWAGEAFFGQGTRLTVV.

This clonotype was counted a single time. V is TRBV10-2 and J is TRBJ1-2; D possibly corresponds to TRBD1 (5 bases). V dropped 7 bases and J dropped 14 bases, with 29 bases sitting between them. The CDR3 totals 15 residues. Germline CDR1 and CDR2: WSHSY and SAAADI. As DNA, the CDR3 is TGCGCCAGCAACGGAGGGCCTACGACAGATTTGGTCACAACCTTC. Translated: CASNGGPTTDLVTTF.

This clonotype was recorded at least ten times. The chain joins TRBV6-2 or TRBV6-3 to TRBJ2-2; TRBD2 matches 10 bases. J lost 0 bases, V lost 4 bases, and 11 bases had no gene match. Germline V gene sequence: CDR1 MNHEY, CDR2 SVGEGT. There are 19 residues in the CDR3. This CDR3 is CASSFNLLLAGANTGELFF. In DNA, the CDR3 is TGTGCCAGCAGTTTCAACCTTCTCCTAGCGGGGGCGAACACCGGGGAGCTGTTTTTT.

By proportion, this clonotype is medium-sized. The rearrangement links TRBV29-1 to TRBJ2-7; TRBD1 aligns across 11 bases. CDR1 SQVTM and CDR2 ANQGSEA come from the germline V gene. J gave up 1 base and V 4 bases, and 3 bases lay outside the gene matches. The CDR3 has 14 amino acids. CDR3 in amino acids: CSVGGQGVSYEQYF. The CDR3 nucleotides read TGCAGCGTTGGGGGACAGGGGGTGTCCTACGAGCAGTACTTC.

V usage is TRBV24-1 and J usage is TRBJ1-1; D call uncertain. The V gene's germline CDR1 is KGHDR and CDR2 SFDVKD. The CDR3 runs to 13 residues. V was pared by 1 base and J by 7 bases, with 9 bases between. The DNA for the CDR3 is TGTGCCACCAGTGATTTCACGGGGAGTGAAGCTTTCTTT. Translation gives CATSDFTGSEAFF.

The chain employs TRBV5-1 and TRBJ2-1; TRBD2 is a possible D gene (6 bases). This CDR3 has 15 residues. The germline V and J ends were trimmed by 2 bases and 12 bases, with 21 bases remaining between them. The germline gives CDR1 SGHRS, CDR2 YFSETQ. DNA of the CDR3: TGCGCCAGCAGCTTTTTAGCGGAGGGGTACAACGTGCAGTTCTTC. This sequence encodes CASSFLAEGYNVQFF.

As for this clonotype: This CDR3 is missing its conserved last phenylalanine or tryptophan, likely due to a read error. The genes are TRBV9 and TRBJ2-2; D not resolved. Germline CDR1 and CDR2: SGDLS and YYNGEE. This CDR3 contains 15 residues. The CDR3 spells CANSVGVAEDGELFS. The CDR3 DNA sequence: TGTGCCAACAGCGTAGGAGTAGCCGAGGACGGGGAGCTGTTTTCT.

The J gene is TRBJ1-3, the V gene TRBV20-1; TRBD1 aligns across 7 bases. CDR1 is DFQATT and CDR2 is SNEGSKA in the germline V gene (reference sequence). V lost 6 bases, J lost 3 bases, and 8 bases stayed unmatched. The CDR3 is 14 residues long. The CDR3 is CSARYGTVGNTIYF. The CDR3 DNA reads as TGCAGTGCCCGATATGGGACAGTTGGAAACACCATATATTTT.

This clonotype rates as medium-sized. The CDR3 region has the DNA TGTGCCAGCAGCTTAAGCGGAGGCTATGGCTACACCTTC. Translated, it gives CASSLSGGYGYTF. V is TRBV7-2 and J is TRBJ1-2; no definite D call. V lost 2 bases and J 4 bases, leaving 8 bases between the germline ends. The germline gives CDR1 SGHTA, CDR2 FQGNSA. This CDR3 has 13 residues.

By proportion, this clonotype is medium-sized. The chain carries TRBV5-1 and TRBJ1-6; 7 positions agree with TRBD1. V lost 4 bases to trimming and J lost 7 bases; unmatched junction nucleotides: 5. The CDR3 totals 14 residues. Looked up from germline, CDR1 is SGHRS and CDR2 is YFSETQ. The CDR3 sequence: CASSRDSPNSPLHF. CDR3 sequence (DNA): TGCGCCAGCAGCAGGGACAGTCCCAATTCACCCCTCCACTTT.

This clonotype has at least ten counts. The chain couples TRBV5-4 to TRBJ2-5; D not resolved. Trimming took 10 bases from V and 3 from J, leaving 16 bases between them. The CDR3 loop spans 13 amino acids. The V gene's germline CDR1 is SGHNT and CDR2 YYREEE (reference sequence). The CDR3 bases are TGTGCCGCGCAATCCACTCTTGAAGAGACCCAGTACTTC. It specifies CAAQSTLEETQYF.

The rearrangement uses TRBV12-3 or TRBV12-4 and TRBJ2-7, with D uncertain. V was shortened by 2 bases and J by 7 bases, with 9 bases between the two germline ends. CDR3 length equals 12 residues. CDR3 nucleotides: TGTGCCAGCAGTTTACTTAATCAAGAGCAGTACTTC. This sequence encodes CASSLLNQEQYF.

As for this clonotype: In this CDR3 the conserved last residue, phenylalanine or tryptophan, is missing, so a read error is likely. The DNA is left out, because the CDR3 cannot be placed on it with certainty; the CDR3 is given as TCRdb lists it. This chain joins TRBV5-4 and TRBJ2-3; the table calls TRBD1, which could not be checked here. The CDR3 spans 12 residues, counting both ends. Germline CDR1 reads SGHNT; CDR2 reads YYREEE (reference sequence). CDR3 region: CASNHLQDRGEY.